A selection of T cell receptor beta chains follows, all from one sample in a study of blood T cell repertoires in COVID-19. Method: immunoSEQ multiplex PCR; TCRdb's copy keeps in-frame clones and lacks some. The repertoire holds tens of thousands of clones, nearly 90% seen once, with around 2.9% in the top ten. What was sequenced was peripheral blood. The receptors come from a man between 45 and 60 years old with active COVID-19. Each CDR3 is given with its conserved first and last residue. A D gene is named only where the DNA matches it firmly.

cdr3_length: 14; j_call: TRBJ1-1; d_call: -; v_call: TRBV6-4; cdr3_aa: CASSRDSFSTEAFF
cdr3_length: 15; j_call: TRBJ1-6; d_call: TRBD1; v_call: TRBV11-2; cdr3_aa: CASSLTGVNLSPLHF
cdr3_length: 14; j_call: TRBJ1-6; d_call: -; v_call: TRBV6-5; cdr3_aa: CASSYGNRDLPLHF
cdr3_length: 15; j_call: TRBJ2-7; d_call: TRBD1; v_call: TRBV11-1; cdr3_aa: CASRPGQGDTYEQYF
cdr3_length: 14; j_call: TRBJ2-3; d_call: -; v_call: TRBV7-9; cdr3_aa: CASSFRQTTDTQYF
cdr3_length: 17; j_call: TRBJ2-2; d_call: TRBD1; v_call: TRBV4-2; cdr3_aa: CASRLQGAPSNTGELFF
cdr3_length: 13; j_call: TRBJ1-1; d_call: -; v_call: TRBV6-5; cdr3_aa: CASSRSQGTEAFF
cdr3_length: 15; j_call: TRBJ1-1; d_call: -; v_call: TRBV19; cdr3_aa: CASSITLRGDTEAFF
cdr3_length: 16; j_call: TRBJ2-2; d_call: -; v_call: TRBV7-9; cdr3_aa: CASSLAVRPLAGELFF
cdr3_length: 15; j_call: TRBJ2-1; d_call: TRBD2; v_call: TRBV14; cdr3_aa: CASRSAGGQGNEQFF
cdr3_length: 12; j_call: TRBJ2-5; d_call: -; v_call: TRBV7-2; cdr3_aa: CASSNYGETQYF
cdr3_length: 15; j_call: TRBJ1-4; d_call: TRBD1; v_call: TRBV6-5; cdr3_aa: CASRTPGQGEEKLFF
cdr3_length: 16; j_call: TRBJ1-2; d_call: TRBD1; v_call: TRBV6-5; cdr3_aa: CASSYGQGPSNYGYTF
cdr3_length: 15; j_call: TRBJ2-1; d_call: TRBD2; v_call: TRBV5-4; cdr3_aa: CASSPSGGNYNEQFF
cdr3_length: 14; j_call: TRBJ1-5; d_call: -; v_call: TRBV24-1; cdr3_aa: CATSGQTANQPQHF
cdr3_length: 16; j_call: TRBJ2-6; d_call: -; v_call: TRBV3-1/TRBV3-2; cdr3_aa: CASSPRRGSGANVLTF
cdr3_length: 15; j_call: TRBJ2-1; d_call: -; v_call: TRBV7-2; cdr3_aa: CASSLGGEGYNEQFF
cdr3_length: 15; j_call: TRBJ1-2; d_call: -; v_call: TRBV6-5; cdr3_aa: CASGQQGYSNYGYTF
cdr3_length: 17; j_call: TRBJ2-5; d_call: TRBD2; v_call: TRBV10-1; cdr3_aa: CASSERSSSGAKETQYF
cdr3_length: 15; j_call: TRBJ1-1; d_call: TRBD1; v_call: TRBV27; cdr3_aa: CASSQTGTGGTEAFF
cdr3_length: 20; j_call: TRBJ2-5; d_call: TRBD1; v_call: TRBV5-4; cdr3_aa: CASSLVDRGRPRGYQETQYF
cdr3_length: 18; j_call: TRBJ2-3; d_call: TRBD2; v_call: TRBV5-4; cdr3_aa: CASSRRKGTSAYTDTQYF
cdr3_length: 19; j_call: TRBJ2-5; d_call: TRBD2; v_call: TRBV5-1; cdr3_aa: CASSAGLAGARGFGETQYF
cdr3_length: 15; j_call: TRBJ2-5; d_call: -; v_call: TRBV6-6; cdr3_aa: CASSYSAVGQETQYF
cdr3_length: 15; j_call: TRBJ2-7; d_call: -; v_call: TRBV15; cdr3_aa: CATSRDTGSSYEQYF
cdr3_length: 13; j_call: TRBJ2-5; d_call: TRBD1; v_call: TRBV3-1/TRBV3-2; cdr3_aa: CASSQTGGETQYF
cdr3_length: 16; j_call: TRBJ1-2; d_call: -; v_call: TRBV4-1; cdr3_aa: CASSQDLPGWSYGYTF
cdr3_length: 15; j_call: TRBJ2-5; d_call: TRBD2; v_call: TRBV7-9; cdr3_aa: CASSLDAGVVKTQYF
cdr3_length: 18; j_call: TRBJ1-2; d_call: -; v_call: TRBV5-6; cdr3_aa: CASRMKRLRGDSNYGYTF
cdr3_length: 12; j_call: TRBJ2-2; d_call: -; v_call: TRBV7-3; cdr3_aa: CASTPGGGELFF
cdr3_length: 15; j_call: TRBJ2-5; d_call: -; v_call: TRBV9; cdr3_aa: CASSVGVGGGETQYF
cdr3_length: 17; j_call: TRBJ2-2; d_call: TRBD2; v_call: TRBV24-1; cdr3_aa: CATRPTSGGPNTGELFF
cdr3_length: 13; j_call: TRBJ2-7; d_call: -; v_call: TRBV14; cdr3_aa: CASRSVGATEQYF
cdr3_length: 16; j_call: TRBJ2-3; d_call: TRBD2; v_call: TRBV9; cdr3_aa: CASSVQAGGRTDTQYF
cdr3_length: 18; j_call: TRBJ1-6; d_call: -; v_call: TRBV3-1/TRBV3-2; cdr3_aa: CASSQDWGRSSYNSPLHF
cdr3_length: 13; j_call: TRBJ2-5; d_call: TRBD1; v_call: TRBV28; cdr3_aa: CASSLGQGVTQYF
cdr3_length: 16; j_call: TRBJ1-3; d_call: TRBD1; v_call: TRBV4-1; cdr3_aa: CASSRFLTGDGNTIYF
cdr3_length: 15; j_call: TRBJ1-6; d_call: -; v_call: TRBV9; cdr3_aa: CASSVDGGPYSPLHF
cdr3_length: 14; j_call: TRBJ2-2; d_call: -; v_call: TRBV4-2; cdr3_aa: CASSQDFGVGELFF
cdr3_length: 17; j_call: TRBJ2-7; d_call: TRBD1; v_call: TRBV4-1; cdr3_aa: CASSQVFGTGASYEQYF
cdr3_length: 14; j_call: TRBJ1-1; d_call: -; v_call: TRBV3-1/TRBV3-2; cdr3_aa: CASSREVGNTEAFF
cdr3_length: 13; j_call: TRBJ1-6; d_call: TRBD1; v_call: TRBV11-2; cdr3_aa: CASSLDRGSPLHF
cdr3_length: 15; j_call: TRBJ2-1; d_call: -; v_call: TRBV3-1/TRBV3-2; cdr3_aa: CASSQGSAPGNEQFF
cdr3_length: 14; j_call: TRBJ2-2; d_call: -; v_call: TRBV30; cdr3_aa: CAWSSGSGTGELFF
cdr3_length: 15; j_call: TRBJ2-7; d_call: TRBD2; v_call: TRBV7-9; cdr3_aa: CASSLTGGPSYEQYF
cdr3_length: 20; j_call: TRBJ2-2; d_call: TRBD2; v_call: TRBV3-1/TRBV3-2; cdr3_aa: CASSQDRGLAEISNTGELFF
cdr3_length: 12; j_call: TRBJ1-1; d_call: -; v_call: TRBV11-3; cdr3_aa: CASYRMNTEAFF
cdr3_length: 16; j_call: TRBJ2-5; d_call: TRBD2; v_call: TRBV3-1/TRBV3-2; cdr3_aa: CASSQGPSGGHKPQYF
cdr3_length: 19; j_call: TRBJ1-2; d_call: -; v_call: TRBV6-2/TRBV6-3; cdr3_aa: CASSKSAPGHHLDYNGYTF
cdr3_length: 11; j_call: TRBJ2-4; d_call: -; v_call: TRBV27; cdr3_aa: CASSHRYIQYF
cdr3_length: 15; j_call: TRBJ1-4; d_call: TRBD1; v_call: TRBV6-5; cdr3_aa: CASSLETGWPEKLFF
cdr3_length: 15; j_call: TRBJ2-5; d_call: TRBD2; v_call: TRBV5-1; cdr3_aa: CASSAQRGTSETQYF
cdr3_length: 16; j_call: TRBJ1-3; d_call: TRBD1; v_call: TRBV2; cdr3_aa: CASSGSTGQGRNTIYF